This T cell receptor (beta chain) derives from a study of monozygotic twins with inflammatory bowel disease. The input for each TCR library was 3,000 to 3,500 ng of total RNA. TCRalpha and TCRbeta cDNA was put through two nested PCRs of roughly 16 and 10 cycles. TCRdb reworked the 5' RACE reads into one entry per CDR3 protein, no DNA. In all, the sample yields about 160,000 distinct CDR3 sequences. This CDR3 has 15 residues. Germline V gene data show CDR1 as SGHVS and CDR2 as FNYEAQ. The sequence derives from a human donor with ulcerative colitis or Crohn's disease, or a healthy co-twin of an affected twin (not recorded which). The sample consisted of blood. The chain uses TRBV7-6 and TRBJ2-1; TCRdb's D gene call, TRBD2, goes unchecked for lack of DNA. This CDR3 is CACSLSSGGSNEQFF.